This entry concerns a single T cell receptor (beta chain). The clone's antigen remains unknown. No much larger clone exists at a distance of one base, and base qualities are not known. These data come from a study of cytomegalovirus exposure and HLA in healthy donors (dated by TCRdb to the late 2010s). Describing the broader study: In an earlier analysis of 587 of the donors, under 300 Gb of sequence data and 90 million to 130 million unique TCR beta sequences from roughly 180 million T cells were reported. An early release that covered about 640 HLA-typed donors contained around 330 gigabases of sequencing data and approximately 85 million unique TCR sequences. Of the approximately 400 genotyped donors, 65% to 90% were placed in the genetic ancestry cluster associated with self-reported Caucasian donors. The aim of the study was to test whether cataloging public T cell receptors could identify signatures of past pathogen exposure. Using immunosequencing, the study profiled T cell repertoires from roughly 650 subjects and related those repertoires to cytomegalovirus serostatus. Besides the first cohort of 500 to 700 subjects, a separate validation cohort made up of 120 different subjects was used. To predict cytomegalovirus infection status, the study combined high-throughput TCR immunosequencing, statistical association of individual TCRs with disease status, and machine learning. A later analysis re-analyzed previously published TCR beta repertoires from 666 donors and added high-resolution HLA genotyping to study TCR occurrence patterns. Rather than drawing on any new phenotypic data, the later analysis identified candidate immune exposures from TCR beta sequences and the way those sequences occurred across donors. An earlier analysis of several hundred of the donors applied high-throughput TCR beta sequencing to assess whether each TCR beta V gene segment acted as functional or pseudogenic. Donor age, sex, ethnicity and CMV serostatus were collected together with the repertoire data. In a later genetic analysis, genome-wide SNP genotypes for 398 of the 666 donors were used, and that subset was treated as a discovery cohort. All discovery cohort repertoires had been generated on a single sequencing platform. Both class I and class II loci were covered by HLA typing, at four-digit resolution. Typing coverage varied by locus: roughly 620-630 donors for A, B, C, DRB1 and DQB1; 522 for DQA1; 600 to 610 for DPA1; more than 450 for DPB1. Because of strong linkage in the cohort, roughly 5 DR-DQ haplotypes were treated as single units for association and clustering. Across 300 to 500 genotyped donors of the cohort, an average of about 250,000 unique TCR beta nucleotide sequences per donor were sequenced, and 15% to 20% of those sequences were non-productive.

The library was obtained by the immunoSEQ multiplex PCR assay. For the multiplex PCR, a mixture combining 60 forward primers for TCR Vbeta segments and 13 reverse primers for TCR Jbeta segments was used. A multiplex PCR assay on genomic DNA amplified the CDR3 region of rearranged TCR beta genes. The Illumina HiSeq System was used to sequence the amplified TCR beta libraries as 87-base-pair reads. The authors' pipeline ran thus. In a later analysis, tens of millions of unique TCR beta chains were counted across the 500 to 700 repertoires, and around 10 million of these chains were shared by at least two donors. To remove PCR and sequencing errors, raw reads were error-corrected and collapsed into unique sequences using a nearest-neighbor algorithm that merged closely related sequences. CDR3 sequences were aligned to IMGT reference sequences to assign V, D and J gene segments. For a sequence to be retained, at least a six-nucleotide match to both a V gene segment and a J gene segment was required. A rearrangement was called productive if the CDR3 had no stop codons and remained in frame with V and J, and every other rearrangement was called non-productive. Following IMGT convention, CDR3 was defined as the stretch from the second conserved V-encoded cysteine to the conserved J-encoded phenylalanine. In an earlier analysis of 587 of the donors, sequences lacking an unambiguous match to a single V gene segment were excluded. In an earlier analysis of approximately 590 of the donors, V segments were called functional above 56.7% productive rearrangements and were called segregating when the between-donor standard deviation exceeded 5%. A statistical classification framework was built to diagnose cytomegalovirus status from the catalog of TCR beta chain sequences. V and J gene assignment, in a later analysis, came from comparing TCR nucleotide sequences with IMGT/GENE-DB human TR gene sequences. A later analysis assigned CDR3 sequences and most-parsimonious VDJ recombination scenarios with the TCRdist pipeline. In a later analysis, every TCR beta chain was defined by the combination of its CDR3 amino acid sequence and its V-gene family, and reads without a unique V-gene family were dropped. As a way to deal with suspected cross-contamination and a sequencing artifact, a later analysis dropped hundreds of nucleotide sequences that were highly shared and had low generation probability. A later analysis calculated a clonal expansion index for each public chain from normalized within-repertoire ranks of inferred template counts. In a later analysis, generation probabilities were computed using a VDJ recombination model fitted to out-of-frame rearrangements, and the results were checked against IGoR. In a later analysis, TCR-TCR, TCR-HLA and TCR-CMV co-occurrence was scored with hypergeometric tests, and a repertoire-size bias correction was applied to TCR pairs. False discovery rates were estimated in a later analysis by permuting HLA or CMV assignments 20 times. A later analysis grouped co-occurring TCRs with DBSCAN, adding TCRdist sequence similarity when clustering within HLA-allele-positive subsets. Co-occurrence clustering excluded repertoires with fewer than 30,000 or more than 120,000 public chains, plus five with anomalous nucleotide sharing. Imported from immuneACCESS, the table was reduced by TCRdb to in-frame sequences with V and J called. These copies leave out some clones; in studies compared against another copy, an unresolved V gene accounts for under half, and the cause of the remainder is not known. V, J and clone size derive from that table, while D and trimming were established from the DNA sequence. The sample yields some 90,000 clones; around 80% were counted once. The ten largest make up around 1.5% of the sample.

Points the paper makes about the study in general: According to a later analysis, most CMV-associated TCR beta chains appeared to be HLA-restricted, and the HLA associations seemed to be driven largely by CMV exposure. A further reported finding was that TCR beta sequences accurately predicted the HLA-A and HLA-B alleles for most subjects in the first cohort. Correlated functional status among segregating V segments might be attributable to linkage disequilibrium, but an unknown experimental factor could not be ruled out. A later analysis associated about 17,000 TCR beta sequences with specific HLA alleles at a false discovery rate of 0.05. The classifier was reported to diagnose cytomegalovirus status with high specificity and sensitivity in both the original and validation cohorts. Several of the top co-occurrence clusters appeared to be linked to parvovirus B19, influenza, CMV and Epstein-Barr virus, according to a later analysis. Compared with equally common non-associated chains, HLA-associated TCR beta chains in a later analysis were more clonally expanded and had lower generation probabilities. An earlier analysis of 587 of the donors showed that most TCR beta V segments appeared in productive rearrangements either about 87% or about 30% of the time, which broadly matched IMGT annotations. Because HLA typing was unavailable for some donors at each locus, only the typed subset was used in association tests. The study gave a list of 150 to 200 TCR beta chains associated with cytomegalovirus. Most TCR sequences were observed very rarely across donors, whereas some public TCRs were present in many individuals. The 87-base-pair reads could not distinguish some IMGT-functional V segments, including TRBV6-2 and TRBV6-3, so those segments were excluded. The cohort was sequenced for TCR beta chains only, and without alpha or paired-chain data the features that could be detected were limited. A cluster of highly shared sequence variants was judged likely to represent a technical artifact of the sequencing pipeline. When HLA alleles, especially DR and DQ, strongly co-occurred, attributing TCR associations to individual alleles was difficult. According to a later analysis, TCR association rates differed among HLA loci, with DRB1 alleles showing the most associated TCRs and HLA-C alleles showing the fewest. The earlier analysis of approximately 540 of the donors excluded roughly 17 rarely observed V segments, including chromosome 9 orphons, because counts were too low. According to a later genetic analysis, donors in an Asian-associated ancestry cluster had fewer N-insertions in productive TCRs than the approximately 610-donor mean. The only immune exposure information available for the cohort was CMV serostatus. In a later genetic analysis, a missense DCLRE1C variant was associated with V-gene and J-gene trimming of TCR beta chains, and the association was replicated in an independent cohort. It was suggested by the authors that the approach could potentially be generalized to other disease states and immunological phenotypes. Three of the identified cytomegalovirus-associated TCR beta chains were confirmed in vitro to be specific for cytomegalovirus antigens. Roughly uniform sequencing depth across donors was assumed in presence/absence analyses, although this assumption may not hold.

The trim is 0 bases for V and 0 bases for J, with a gap of 13 bases between the germline ends. Reading the germline V gene (reference sequence) gives CDR1 SGHKS and CDR2 YYEKEE. Measured from the cysteine to the phenylalanine, the CDR3 is 17 residues long. The sequence is cut down to CDR3 DNA, 51 bases in frame from base 1. The cohort consisted of some 670 healthy bone marrow donors. All cohort members were sampled while nominally healthy, although unrecorded immune exposures were likely present. The donor was CMV seronegative and belonged to the group of several hundred seronegative cohort members. Every donor gave a peripheral blood sample, and the peripheral blood mononuclear cells from that sample were used for TCR beta sequencing. Genomic DNA was extracted from the blood cell samples with the Qiagen DNeasy Blood Extraction Kit.

Sequenced sample: PBMCs. Here the chain combines TRBV5-5 and TRBJ1-3; the D gene is not confidently resolved. The TCR originated in a man aged 40-55 years in good health and CMV-seronegative. The DNA sequence follows: TGTGCCAGCAGCTTGGTAATGGTTACGAGCTCTGGAAACACCATATATTTT. Translation gives CASSLVMVTSSGNTIYF.